This T cell receptor (beta chain) was obtained from a study of neurological immune-mediated disorders. Study outcomes and limitations: There was no clinical or MRI feature that showed an association with the multiple sclerosis repertoire cluster. No expanded-clone CDR3 amino acid sequence recurred across subjects, suggesting private TCR-beta repertoires.

The germline V gene has CDR1 SGHAT and CDR2 FQNNGV. V was trimmed by 3 bases and J by 2 bases, leaving 8 bases between them. The CDR3 sequence is 15 residues long. This clonotype was seen many times. Its antigen remains unidentified. The yield of each sequencing run was over 180 million TCR-beta sequences from 15-18 subjects. One entry per CDR3 protein, called by TCRdb with MiXCR from the 5' RACE reads. The table lists 87,000 or so distinct CDR3 sequences, 3% to 4.5% of them singletons. The specimen sequenced was PBMCs. The rearrangement joins TRBV11-2 to TRBJ1-6; D not certain. The sequence was collected from a woman between 50 and 59 years old with multiple sclerosis. CDR3 coding DNA: TGTGCCAGCAGCTTGGGCACACCCTATAATTCACCCCTCCACTTT. It yields the protein CASSLGTPYNSPLHF.